This T cell receptor (beta chain) was retrieved from a study of blood T cell repertoires in COVID-19 (dated by TCRdb to between 2020 and 2021). Concerning the study at large: Collaborator samples came from the United States, Italy and Spain and covered acute and convalescent phases of COVID-19. The samples were drawn from the first 160 participants of the ongoing ImmuneRACE study and from over a thousand subjects provided by 6 global collaborators. The material from the prospective study consisted of cDNA or gDNA derived from T cells, B-cell-depleted T cells, or PBMCs. The repertoires were released in a freely available public database meant as a resource for research on the immune response to SARS-CoV-2. Where available, HLA class I and class II types were obtained from metadata supplied by the sample provider rather than from assay-based typing. Sample metadata almost always included a de-identified subject ID, COVID-19 status, age in years and sex. Subjects who had been exposed to COVID-19, were actively infected with it, or had recovered from it provided the deeply sampled blood TCRbeta repertoires that made up the dataset. Paper-wide results and their limitations: The quantity of clinical and demographic metadata differed by source and by participant and was supplied without curation.

The immunoSEQ Assay, a bias-controlled multiplex PCR, was used to amplify TCRbeta CDR3 regions from genomic DNA. Under the source paper's analysis protocol: The number of nucleated cells in each sample was estimated by amplification of reference gene primers within the assay. To quantify the absolute abundance of each unique TCRbeta CDR3 rearrangement, sequence reads were collapsed and filtered. Productive Simpson clonality was computed per sample as the square root of Simpson's diversity index over productive rearrangements. TCRdb's version of the immuneACCESS table is confined to in-frame rearrangements and falls short of the full clone set. An unresolved V gene accounts for under half of the shortfall where checked; the remainder is of unknown origin. The DNA gave D and trimming, while V, J and clone size come from that table. Recorded for this sample are a few hundred thousand clones; 80% to 85% of them occurred a single time. Approximately 18% of the sample is taken by the ten largest.

Concerning this clone: No cognate antigen has been identified for it. No qualities accompany the bases; no much larger clone lies one base away.

The CDR3 runs 18 residues from the cysteine to the phenylalanine. Only the CDR3 part of the read is kept: 54 bases, read in frame from the first base. V is pruned by 1 base and J by 1 base, leaving 11 bases of the junction without a gene match. For CDR1 and CDR2, the germline V gene lists MGHRA and YSYEKL. The collaborating institutions used their own protocols to collect whole blood in K2EDTA tubes. For TCRbeta analysis, collaborator samples were shipped as frozen whole blood, as isolated PBMCs, or as DNA extracted from either sample type. Sequenced sample: peripheral blood. The chain couples TRBV4-1 to TRBJ1-1, and 8 junction bases match TRBD1. The source of this sequence is a woman aged 80 or over with active or convalescent COVID-19. The CDR3 loop reads CASSQVFGGQGWNTEAFF. The nucleotides read TGCGCCAGCAGCCAAGTCTTTGGTGGACAGGGCTGGAACACTGAAGCTTTCTTT.